Following are 25 T cell receptor beta chains from one sample sequenced in a study of T cell responses to AZD1222 COVID-19 vaccine. Assay used: immunoSEQ multiplex PCR; TCRdb lists only in-frame clones, some missing. The sample has fewer than 150,000 clones; about 93% are singletons. The starting material was peripheral blood, obtained on day 0 of AZD1222 vaccination. The receptors originated from an adult in good health.

This clone occurred once. V usage is TRBV10-3 and J usage is TRBJ2-7; D might be TRBD1 (6 bases). From germline, CDR1 is ENHRY and CDR2 SYGVKD. This CDR3 contains 15 residues. Trimming pared 0 bases from V and 1 base from J, leaving 10 bases between. CDR3 sequence reads: CAISESRTVSYEQYF. The DNA for the CDR3 is TGTGCCATCAGTGAGTCAAGGACAGTGTCCTACGAGCAGTACTTC.

This chain joins TRBV11-2 and TRBJ1-1; 9 bases agree with TRBD1. Trimming removed 3 bases from V and 0 bases from J; junction bases left unmatched: 11. The CDR3 loop spans 18 amino acids. CDR1 and CDR2 (germline): SGHAT, FQNNGV. The CDR3 nucleotides are TGTGCCAGCAGCTTCCCATCCCGACAGGGGGGATTGAACACTGAAGCTTTCTTT. This gives the protein CASSFPSRQGGLNTEAFF.

This rearrangement joins TRBV6-5 to TRBJ2-4, with 13 nucleotides matching TRBD2. Germline CDR1 is MNHEY and CDR2 is SVGAGI. The CDR3 sequence is 14 residues long. J gave up 8 bases and V 6 bases, and 4 bases lay outside the gene matches. The CDR3 protein is CASSRTSGGDIQYF. CDR3 coding DNA: TGTGCCAGCAGCCGGACTAGCGGGGGAGACATTCAGTACTTC.

The V call is TRBV9, the J call TRBJ2-5, with D tentatively TRBD1 (6 bases). The CDR3 is 13 amino acids. Germline CDR1 is SGDLS and CDR2 is YYNGEE. V was clipped by 3 bases and J by 0 bases, with 6 bases between them. The CDR3 DNA sequence: TGTGCCAGCAGCGGGACAGACCAAGAGACCCAGTACTTC. Its protein product is CASSGTDQETQYF.

The chain couples TRBV3-1 (or the pseudogene TRBV3-2) to TRBJ1-4; 8 bases are a match to TRBD1. Trimming cost V 1 base and J 4 bases; bases outside gene matches: 2. Germline V gene sequence: CDR1 LGHDT, CDR2 YNNKEL (reference sequence). The CDR3 has 15 amino acids. The DNA of the CDR3 is TGTGCCAGCAGCCAAGTTACAGGGGGTAATGAAAAACTGTTTTTT. Encoded protein: CASSQVTGGNEKLFF.

The chain carries TRBV7-9 and TRBJ1-2, with TRBD1 identical over 9 bases. Germline V gene data show CDR1 as SEHNR and CDR2 as FQNEAQ (reference sequence). The V segment lost 0 bases and the J segment 3 bases; nucleotides outside the gene matches: 5. CDR3 length: 16 amino acids. CDR3 sequence (DNA): TGTGCCAGCAGCTTAGCGGGGGACAGGGCTCACTATGGCTACACCTTC. Its translation: CASSLAGDRAHYGYTF.

The chain links TRBV5-1 to TRBJ1-2, with D perhaps TRBD1 (6 bases). Trimming stripped 0 bases from V and 4 bases from J, with 13 bases between. The CDR3 length is 15 residues. From germline, CDR1 is SGHRS and CDR2 YFSETQ. The CDR3 here is CASSLDGTPTYGYTF. CDR3 bases: TGCGCCAGCAGCTTGGACGGGACACCCACCTATGGCTACACCTTC.

The CDR3 bases are TGTGCCAGCAGCCAACGACCTGAAGGCTACACCTTC. It translates to CASSQRPEGYTF. This sequence joins TRBV7-8 and TRBJ1-2; no clear D gene. V lost 5 bases, J lost 8 bases, and 12 bases lay in between. Germline V gene lookup returns CDR1 SGHVS and CDR2 FQNEAQ. The CDR3 totals 12 residues.

The V gene is TRBV25-1, the J gene TRBJ2-7; 8 nucleotides line up with TRBD1. There are 14 residues in the CDR3. Germline loops: CDR1 MGHDK, CDR2 SYGVNS. V gave up 2 bases and J gave up 5 bases; unmatched junction bases: 5. The CDR3 region has the DNA TGTGCCAGCAGTGAAGCAGGGGGCCAAAACGAGCAGTACTTC. Amino acid sequence: CASSEAGGQNEQYF.

The chain uses TRBV19 and TRBJ1-1; TRBD1 aligns across 9 bases. CDR3 length: 15 residues. Germline V gives CDR1 LNHDA, CDR2 SQIVND (reference sequence). Trimming removed 8 bases from V and 0 bases from J; junction bases left unmatched: 7. CDR3 nucleotides: TGTGCCAGTGGGACAGGGAGAGGGATGAACACTGAAGCTTTCTTT. Translated: CASGTGRGMNTEAFF.

The V call is TRBV7-9, the J call TRBJ1-5; D ambiguous. Trimming took 1 base from V and 5 from J, leaving 6 bases between them. The CDR3 is made up of 13 amino acids. Germline CDR1 SEHNR, CDR2 FQNEAQ (reference sequence). CDR3 sequence: CASSLGVDQPQHF. The DNA for the CDR3 is TGTGCCAGCAGCTTAGGGGTAGATCAGCCCCAGCATTTT.

This chain uses TRBV9 with TRBJ2-1, with 7 bases lining up with TRBD1. Losses at the gene ends were 3 bases for V and 0 bases for J; bases not matched to a gene: 3. Germline V gene lookup returns CDR1 SGDLS and CDR2 YYNGEE. The CDR3 runs to 15 residues. Here the CDR3 reads CASSATGASYNEQFF. The CDR3 DNA reads as TGTGCCAGCAGCGCCACAGGGGCCTCCTACAATGAGCAGTTCTTC.

The chain couples TRBV5-1 to TRBJ2-5; 10 bases line up with TRBD2. Per the germline V gene, CDR1 is SGHRS and CDR2 is YFSETQ. Trimming cost V 4 bases and J 5 bases; bases outside gene matches: 5. This CDR3 has 14 amino acids. The CDR3 coding sequence is TGCGCCAGCAGCCCTAGCGGGGGAGGGGAGACCCAGTACTTC. Protein: CASSPSGGGETQYF.

The rearrangement uses TRBV19 and TRBJ1-2; a possible D gene is TRBD1 (5 bases). Trimming shortened V by 5 bases and J by 4 bases, and 17 bases separated the two germline ends. The CDR3 loop spans 15 amino acids. In germline, CDR1 is LNHDA, CDR2 SQIVND (reference sequence). The CDR3 DNA is TGTGCCAGTAGTCCGGTGGGGGGTCCGAGCTATGGCTACACCTTC. This codes for CASSPVGGPSYGYTF.

Notes on this clone: The same CDR3 is also encoded by other DNA sequences in this sample. This chain joins TRBV27 and TRBJ1-5, with unresolved D. Germline-derived CDR1 and CDR2 are MNHEY and SMNVEV (reference sequence). The CDR3 runs to 14 residues. V was trimmed by 3 bases and J by 6 bases, leaving 12 bases between them. DNA for the CDR3: TGTGCCAGCAGTTTCGGTGGTGGTGGTCAGCCCCAGCATTTT. This codes for CASSFGGGGQPQHF.

V is TRBV5-1 and J is TRBJ1-1; the match to TRBD1 covers 8 bases. This CDR3 spans 17 amino acids. With 3 bases clipped from V and 2 bases from J, the junction kept 12 bases outside the gene matches. Germline V gives CDR1 SGHRS, CDR2 YFSETQ. This chain's CDR3 is CASSSPTGTGTNTEAFF. The CDR3, as DNA: TGCGCCAGCAGCTCCCCCACCGGGACAGGAACAAACACTGAAGCTTTCTTT.

The chain is built from TRBV3-1 (or the pseudogene TRBV3-2) and TRBJ1-2; D is unresolved. Trimming pared 3 bases from V and 7 bases from J, leaving 21 bases between. The germline V gene encodes CDR1 LGHDT and CDR2 YNNKEL (reference sequence). This CDR3 has 16 residues. CDR3 nucleotides: TGTGCCAGCAGCCAGGCGCTGCCGACGGGATTTAGTGGCTACACCTTC. Amino acids: CASSQALPTGFSGYTF.

This clone was found once. This chain joins TRBV19 and TRBJ1-1, with TRBD1 identical over 7 bases. CDR1 and CDR2 from the germline V gene are LNHDA and SQIVND (reference sequence). V gave up 3 bases and J gave up 1 base; unmatched junction bases: 2. CDR3 length equals 14 residues. In DNA, the CDR3 is TGTGCCAGTAGTATGGGGACAGAGAACACTGAAGCTTTCTTT. This codes for CASSMGTENTEAFF.

The chain carries TRBV27 and TRBJ1-5; D gene ambiguous. The CDR3 spans 14 residues. Looked up from germline, CDR1 is MNHEY and CDR2 is SMNVEV (reference sequence). Deletions cut 1 base from V and 0 bases from J, with 4 bases between. CDR3 in amino acids: CASSLLASNQPQHF. In DNA form, the CDR3 reads TGTGCCAGCAGTTTATTGGCTAGCAATCAGCCCCAGCATTTT.

This rearrangement joins TRBV12-3 or TRBV12-4 to TRBJ2-3; no clear D. The CDR3 length is 12 residues. V was pared by 3 bases and J by 6 bases, with 7 bases between. The CDR3 DNA sequence: TGTGCCAGCAGTTTCCAGAGGGATACGCAGTATTTT. This gives the protein CASSFQRDTQYF.

The chain has TRBV5-4 and TRBJ2-5; the D gene is possibly TRBD1 (6 bases). V lost 0 bases and J lost 1, with 10 bases in between. Germline V gene lookup returns CDR1 SGHNT and CDR2 YYREEE (reference sequence). The CDR3 totals 15 residues. The CDR3 spells CASSLDAGAQETQYF. The CDR3 nucleotides are TGTGCCAGCAGCTTGGACGCAGGGGCCCAAGAGACCCAGTACTTC. Full variable domain (outside the CDR3, taken from reference TRBV5-4 and TRBJ2-5): ETGVTQSPTHLIKTRGQQVTLRCSSQSGHNTVSWYQQALGQGPQFIFQYYREEENGRGNFPPRFSGLQFPNYSSELNVNALELDDSALYLCASSLDAGAQETQYFGPGTRLLVL.

The V call is TRBV15, the J call TRBJ1-4, with D unresolved. The CDR3 contains 14 residues. Per the germline V gene, CDR1 is LNHNV and CDR2 is YYDKDF (reference sequence). V lost 1 base and J lost 4, with 7 bases in between. The CDR3: CATSRGVINEKLFF. In nucleotides, the CDR3 is TGTGCCACCAGCAGAGGCGTAATTAATGAAAAACTGTTTTTT.

CDR3 in amino acids: CASSLRTGGFYGYTF. CDR3 DNA: TGTGCCAGCAGTTTAAGGACAGGGGGCTTTTATGGCTACACCTTC. V gene TRBV6-5 combines with J gene TRBJ1-2, with TRBD1 matching over 11 bases. Per germline, CDR1 MNHEY and CDR2 SVGAGI. This CDR3 region has 15 residues. V dropped 4 bases and J dropped 5; count of bases not matched to a gene: 6.

The chain combines TRBV6-5 with TRBJ2-3; D possibly corresponds to TRBD1 (6 bases). With 6 bases removed from V and 2 bases from J, the gap between germline ends came to 15 bases. Germline V gene sequence: CDR1 MNHEY, CDR2 SVGAGI. This CDR3 has 15 residues. CDR3: CASSPGTLYTDTQYF. Written as DNA, the CDR3 is TGTGCCAGCAGCCCCGGGACACTTTACACAGATACGCAGTATTTT.

CDR3 loop: CASSPQGIESPLHF. CDR3 sequence (DNA): TGTGCCAGCTCACCACAGGGGATTGAATCACCCCTCCACTTT. The J gene is TRBJ1-6, the V gene TRBV18, with a weak D call TRBD1 (5 bases). Germline lookup yields CDR1 KGHSH and CDR2 LQKENI. The germline V and J ends were trimmed by 1 base and 10 bases, with 11 bases remaining between them. The CDR3 is 14 amino acids.